Following are 9 T cell receptor beta chains from one sample sequenced in a study of cytomegalovirus exposure and HLA in healthy donors. This table comes from immunoSEQ multiplex PCR, and its TCRdb copy is limited to in-frame clones, with some not included. The data hold roughly 260,000 clones, with 90% observed a single time. The sample comprised PBMCs. These receptors were collected from a young woman in good health and CMV-seronegative.

V usage is TRBV5-1 and J usage is TRBJ1-4, with a tentative D call TRBD1 (5 bases). Germline-derived CDR1 and CDR2 are SGHRS and YFSETQ. The V end lost 4 bases, the J end lost 7 bases, and 17 bases lay between the germline ends. There are 15 residues in the CDR3. CDR3 loop: CASSGSGGIGEKLFF. The CDR3 DNA sequence: TGCGCCAGCAGCGGCTCCGGGGGTATCGGTGAAAAACTGTTTTTT.

This clone occurred once. The V call is TRBV12-5, the J call TRBJ2-7; possibly TRBD1 for D (6 bases). Germline V lookup: CDR1 LGHNT, CDR2 FRNRAP. This CDR3 region has 16 residues. V was cut by 2 bases and J by 1 base, with 15 bases left in between. The CDR3 region is CASGLKMAGTSYEQYV. The CDR3 nucleotides read TGTGCTAGTGGTTTGAAGATGGCAGGGACATCCTACGAGCAGTACGTC.

This chain links TRBV7-3 with TRBJ2-7; possible D gene TRBD2, 7 bases. The germline V gene has CDR1 SGHTA and CDR2 FQGTGA. Trimming stripped 0 bases from V and 4 bases from J, with 13 bases between. The CDR3 runs to 15 residues. The CDR3 loop reads CASSLTSGGEYEQYF. CDR3 nucleotide sequence: TGTGCCAGCAGCTTAACGTCGGGGGGCGAATACGAGCAGTACTTC.

The chain carries TRBV5-1 and TRBJ1-3, with D uncertain. V gave up 0 bases and J gave up 1 base, with 11 bases separating them. This CDR3 has 16 amino acids. Looked up from germline, CDR1 is SGHRS and CDR2 is YFSETQ. The CDR3 coding sequence is TGCGCCAGCAGCTTGGGGACCGGGATTTCTGGAAACACCATATATTTT. Encoded protein: CASSLGTGISGNTIYF.

The chain recombines TRBV2 with TRBJ2-1; maybe TRBD1 (5 bases). There are 15 residues in the CDR3. The germline V gene encodes CDR1 SNHLY and CDR2 FYNNEI. Trimming left V 1 base short and J 4 bases short, with 11 bases between. This chain's CDR3 is CASSEGLGLYNEQFF. The CDR3 DNA sequence: TGTGCCAGCAGTGAAGGCCTGGGGCTATACAATGAGCAGTTCTTC.

The chain combines TRBV6-1 with TRBJ1-2; maybe TRBD1 (6 bases). Germline V gives CDR1 MNHNS, CDR2 SASEGT. The CDR3 runs to 15 residues. V dropped 4 bases and J dropped 4 bases, with 16 bases sitting between them. The CDR3 region has the DNA TGTGCCAGCAGTGTTCCAGGGGCCCCTTTCTATGGCTACACCTTC. Translating it yields CASSVPGAPFYGYTF.

The chain links TRBV6-5 to TRBJ2-3, with a tentative D call TRBD1 (6 bases). The CDR3 length is 16 residues. CDR1 is MNHEY and CDR2 is SVGAGI in the germline V gene. Trimming left V 0 bases short and J 5 bases short, with 15 bases between. For the CDR3, the DNA is TGTGCCAGCAGTTACTCGAGGGCAGGGGCCATAGATACGCAGTATTTT. As protein: CASSYSRAGAIDTQYF.

This chain connects TRBV28 to TRBJ2-7; D is unresolved. V was trimmed by 4 bases and J by 4 bases, leaving 8 bases between them. The V gene's germline CDR1 is MDHEN and CDR2 SYDVKM. CDR3 length: 12 residues. The CDR3 DNA follows: TGTGCCAGCAGTTCTTTGAGGTACGAGCAGTACGTC. As protein: CASSSLRYEQYV.

The chain combines TRBV28 with TRBJ2-7, with TRBD1 matching over 8 bases. CDR3 size: 15 residues. V dropped 7 bases and J dropped 3; count of bases not matched to a gene: 11. CDR1 is MDHEN and CDR2 is SYDVKM in the germline V gene. Here the CDR3 reads CASTPRQGTIYEQYV. The CDR3 DNA sequence: TGTGCCAGCACCCCCCGACAGGGGACCATCTACGAGCAGTACGTC.